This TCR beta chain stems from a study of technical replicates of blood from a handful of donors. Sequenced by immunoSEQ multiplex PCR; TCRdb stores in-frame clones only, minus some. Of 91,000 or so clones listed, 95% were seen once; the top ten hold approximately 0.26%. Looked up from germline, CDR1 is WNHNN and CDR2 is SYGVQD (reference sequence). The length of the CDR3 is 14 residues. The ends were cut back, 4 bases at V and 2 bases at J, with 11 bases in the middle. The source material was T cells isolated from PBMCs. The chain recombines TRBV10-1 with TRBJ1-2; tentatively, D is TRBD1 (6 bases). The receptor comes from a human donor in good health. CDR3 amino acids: CASSANRANYGYTF. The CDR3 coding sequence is TGCGCCAGCAGTGCAAACAGGGCCAACTATGGCTACACCTTC.